The 8 T cell receptor beta chains reported below all come from one sample, sequenced in a study of blood T cell repertoires in COVID-19. Produced via immunoSEQ multiplex PCR; TCRdb's table is partial and in-frame only. The data contain about 210,000 clones, 80% to 85% of them singletons. Sequenced sample: peripheral blood. The source of these receptors is a woman older than 75 with COVID-19, enrolled during active disease.

This clone has just one count. The chain joins TRBV5-1 to TRBJ1-2; the match to TRBD1 covers 7 bases. The germline V gene has CDR1 SGHRS and CDR2 YFSETQ. The CDR3 is 16 residues long. V trimming: 1 base; J trimming: 8 bases; junction bases outside the gene matches: 14. This chain's CDR3 is CASSLPPLTGIGGYTF. CDR3 coding DNA: TGCGCCAGCAGCTTGCCCCCCTTGACAGGGATTGGGGGCTACACCTTC.

The chain is built from TRBV28 and TRBJ1-3; TRBD1 might be the D (6 bases). This CDR3 contains 16 residues. Per germline, CDR1 MDHEN and CDR2 SYDVKM. The V and J ends lost 7 bases and 2 bases respectively, with 18 bases between them. CDR3 residues: CASMAGAVLTGNTIYF. CDR3 nucleotides: TGTGCCAGCATGGCAGGGGCGGTTTTGACTGGAAACACCATATATTTT.

The chain couples TRBV6-5 to TRBJ1-5; TRBD1 matches 10 bases. V was clipped by 6 bases and J by 6 bases; unmatched bases: 5. Germline V gene data show CDR1 as MNHEY and CDR2 as SVGAGI. The CDR3 covers 14 residues. CDR3 in DNA: TGTGCCAGCAGCTCCGGGACAGGGGTTCAGCCCCAGCATTTT. Translation gives CASSSGTGVQPQHF.

Here the CDR3 reads CASSFPGGHNEQFF. The CDR3 DNA reads as TGTGCCAGCAGTTTCCCAGGGGGCCACAATGAGCAGTTCTTC. V usage is TRBV6-5 and J usage is TRBJ2-1; 8 nucleotides agree with TRBD1. Germline loops: CDR1 MNHEY, CDR2 SVGAGI. V trimming: 4 bases; J trimming: 5 bases; junction bases outside the gene matches: 4. The CDR3 sequence is 14 residues long.

The genes are TRBV12-3 or TRBV12-4 and TRBJ2-1, with no clear D. V was cut by 2 bases and J by 5 bases, with 7 bases left in between. The CDR3 sequence is 13 residues long. This chain's CDR3 is CASSLQADNEQFF. The CDR3 DNA reads TGTGCCAGCAGTTTACAGGCAGACAATGAGCAGTTCTTC.

This chain links TRBV5-1 with TRBJ1-6; 8 positions match TRBD1. The CDR3 spans 16 residues. V gave up 2 bases and J gave up 8 bases; unmatched junction bases: 9. CDR1 and CDR2 (germline): SGHRS, YFSETQ. The CDR3 here is CASSFSWQGAYSPLHF. CDR3 DNA: TGCGCCAGCAGCTTTAGTTGGCAGGGGGCTTATTCACCCCTCCACTTT.

The chain is built from TRBV6-5 and TRBJ2-1; a weak D match, TRBD2 (7 bases). The V end was cut by 0 bases, the J end by 9 bases, with 15 bases between. There are 15 residues in the CDR3. Germline CDR1 is MNHEY and CDR2 is SVGAGI. The CDR3 here is CASSYSGRGAGEQFF. Here the CDR3 DNA reads TGTGCCAGCAGTTACTCGGGACGGGGGGCAGGTGAGCAGTTCTTC.

The V call is TRBV19, the J call TRBJ1-1; maybe TRBD1 (5 bases). V lost 3 bases to trimming and J lost 1 base, with 12 bases between them. The CDR3 is 15 residues long. Germline CDR1 LNHDA, CDR2 SQIVND (reference sequence). The DNA of the CDR3 is TGTGCCAGTAGTATTTGGGGGGACGCGAACACTGAAGCTTTCTTT. This sequence encodes CASSIWGDANTEAFF.